The rows below give T cell receptor beta chains drawn from one sample of a study of blood T cell repertoires in COVID-19. Measured with immunoSEQ multiplex PCR; TCRdb has only the in-frame clones, and not every one. Of under 250,000 clones detected, about 82% appear once; the ten largest clones hold around an eighth. The sequenced sample was peripheral blood. Receptors were obtained from a man at least 80 years old with acute or convalescent COVID-19. Both conserved end residues are part of each CDR3. The D gene is left open where the match is weak. Expanded clones get a size class; other rows say once, few or many, or leave the size out.

d_gene	j_gene	len	v_gene	abundance	CDR3nt	CDR3aa
-	TRBJ1-1	15	TRBV5-1	many	TGCGCCAGCAGCTTGGAGGACAGCTCGAACACTGAAGCTTTCTTT	CASSLEDSSNTEAFF
-	TRBJ1-2	17	TRBV2	-	TGTGCCAGCCGCCTTTTCGGCAGGCCCGCTAAAGGCTATGGCTACACCTTC	CASRLFGRPAKGYGYTF
-	TRBJ1-4	13	TRBV28	-	TGTGCCAGCAGTTTACCTGGAGAGGAAAAACTGTTTTTT	CASSLPGEEKLFF
-	TRBJ1-6	14	TRBV3-1/TRBV3-2	once	TGTGCCAGCAGCCAAGACTCGGATAGCTCACCCCTCCACTTT	CASSQDSDSSPLHF
-	TRBJ2-3	11	TRBV5-1	-	TGCGCCAGCAGCCACGAGGATACGCAGTATTTT	CASSHEDTQYF
-	TRBJ2-5	14	TRBV6-1	once	TGTGCCAGCAGTGAAGGAGGTGTCCCGGAGACCCAGTACTTC	CASSEGGVPETQYF
-	TRBJ1-4	15	TRBV6-5	-	TGTGCCAGCAGACGATCTGGAGGGCTTGATGAAAAACTGTTTTTT	CASRRSGGLDEKLFF
TRBD1	TRBJ1-2	15	TRBV19	-	TGTGCCAGTAGTTACACTCCAGGGGGTACCTATGGCTACACCTTC	CASSYTPGGTYGYTF
TRBD2	TRBJ2-3	19	TRBV5-1	-	TGCGCCAGCAGCTCGGGACTCGTTAGCGGGGCGTTTAGCACAGATACGCAGTATTTT	CASSSGLVSGAFSTDTQYF
TRBD1	TRBJ2-7	14	TRBV5-5	-	TGTGCCAGCAGCTATCGGACAGGGAGAAACGAGCAGTACTTC	CASSYRTGRNEQYF
TRBD1	TRBJ2-7	13	TRBV11-3	-	TGTGCCAGCAGCAATAGACAGGGACGCGAGCAGTACTTC	CASSNRQGREQYF
TRBD1	TRBJ2-2	17	TRBV10-2	-	TGCGCCAGCAGCACTTTCTACCGGACAGGGAACACCGGGGAGCTGTTTTTT	CASSTFYRTGNTGELFF
TRBD2	TRBJ2-1	15	TRBV2	-	TGTGCCAGCAGTGAACAGACTAGCGGGTACAATGAGCAGTTCTTC	CASSEQTSGYNEQFF
-	TRBJ1-1	16	TRBV19	-	TGTGCCAGTAGTATAAAGTCCCCAGGGGTGGTCACTGAAGCTTTCTTT	CASSIKSPGVVTEAFF
-	TRBJ1-5	18	TRBV28	-	TGTGCCAGCAGTTTATCGGGGCGGGGGCCCCTTAGCAATCAGCCCCAGCATTTT	CASSLSGRGPLSNQPQHF
TRBD1	TRBJ1-4	16	TRBV19	-	TGTGCCACCCATGGACCGGACAGGGGGAACCGGGGGGAACTGTTTTTT	CATHGPDRGNRGELFF
-	TRBJ1-1	12	TRBV6-2/TRBV6-3	-	TGTGCCAGCAGCCCCGGGGTCGCTAGAGCTTTCTTT	CASSPGVARAFF
TRBD1	TRBJ1-4	16	TRBV24-1	-	TGTGCCACCAGTGACCACGGGACAGGCCCGGGAGAAAAACTGTTTTTT	CATSDHGTGPGEKLFF
TRBD2	TRBJ2-1	17	TRBV7-6	-	TGTGCCAGCAGCCCCAGTGTGTCGCGGGGGGCCTCTAATGAGCAGTTCTTC	CASSPSVSRGASNEQFF
-	TRBJ2-2	14	TRBV5-1	-	TGCGCCAGCAGCGGACAGCCGGACACCGGGGAGCTGTTTTTT	CASSGQPDTGELFF
-	TRBJ2-2	14	TRBV28	once	TGTGCCAGCAGTTTGGGCGGAGGGGCCGGGGAGCTGTTTTTT	CASSLGGGAGELFF
TRBD1	TRBJ1-5	15	TRBV19	-	TGTGCCAGTAGGGTACAGGGGACGAGCAATCAGCCCCAGCATTTT	CASRVQGTSNQPQHF
TRBD2	TRBJ2-7	15	TRBV5-1	-	TGCGCCAGCAGCTTGGAACTAGCGGTGACCTACGAGCAGTACTTC	CASSLELAVTYEQYF
-	TRBJ2-2	15	TRBV27	-	TGTGCCAGCAGTTTTTTGTCCCAGAACACCGGGGAGCTGTTTTTT	CASSFLSQNTGELFF
-	TRBJ1-3	13	TRBV15	-	TGTGCCACCAGAAAGAGTCCTGAAAACACCATATATTTT	CATRKSPENTIYF
-	TRBJ1-3	13	TRBV6-5	-	TGTGCCAGCACCTTAGGCGGAGGAAACACCATATATTTT	CASTLGGGNTIYF
-	TRBJ2-1	14	TRBV18	-	TGTGCCAGCTCACGGGGAGACCCATTCAATGAGCAGTTCTTC	CASSRGDPFNEQFF
-	TRBJ2-7	14	TRBV5-4	-	TGTGCCAGCAGTCGTCAGGGAGGCTCCTACGAGCAGTACTTC	CASSRQGGSYEQYF
-	TRBJ2-1	14	TRBV19	-	TGTGCCAGTAGTCCTCAGGGGAGATACAATGAGCAGTTCTTC	CASSPQGRYNEQFF
-	TRBJ1-5	18	TRBV19	once	TGTGCCAGTAGCTACAGGGTGATAGGGGTGATTGGCAATCAGCCCCAGCATTTT	CASSYRVIGVIGNQPQHF
-	TRBJ1-1	13	TRBV6-5	few	TGTGCCAGCAGTTCCTTCTCACAGGGTGAAGCTTTCTTT	CASSSFSQGEAFF
-	TRBJ1-5	13	TRBV19	few	TGTGCCAGTAGTATAGATCGTTTTCAGCCCCAGCATTTT	CASSIDRFQPQHF
-	TRBJ1-3	14	TRBV28	-	TGTGCCAGCACCACCGGGGGGACTGGAAACACCATATATTTT	CASTTGGTGNTIYF
-	TRBJ1-1	14	TRBV16	-	TGTGCCAGCAGCCTAAACAGGGTTAACACTGAAGCTTTCTTT	CASSLNRVNTEAFF
TRBD2	TRBJ2-7	16	TRBV4-1	-	TGCGCCAGCAGCCAAGGAGATGGCGGGAGGGGCTACGAGCAGTACTTC	CASSQGDGGRGYEQYF
TRBD1	TRBJ1-3	14	TRBV28	once	TGTGCCAGCCGCGGACAGGGGGCAGGAAACACCATATATTTT	CASRGQGAGNTIYF
TRBD1	TRBJ1-2	16	TRBV28	-	TGTGCCAGCAGTTTTCCACCGGGACAGGGAAGGTATGGCTACACCTTC	CASSFPPGQGRYGYTF
-	TRBJ2-7	14	TRBV6-2/TRBV6-3	-	TGTGCCAGCAGCTCCATGGACGGGACCTACGAGCAGTACTTC	CASSSMDGTYEQYF
-	TRBJ1-5	15	TRBV18	-	TGTGCCAGCTCTACCCGAGGGGGGGCAACTCAGCCCCAGCATTTT	CASSTRGGATQPQHF
TRBD2	TRBJ2-7	17	TRBV9	-	TGTGCCAGCAGCGTAGGCCTTAGCGGGAGTTTTGACTACGAGCAGTACTTC	CASSVGLSGSFDYEQYF
TRBD1	TRBJ1-5	14	TRBV2	-	TGTGCCAGCCAGACGGGACAGGGCAATCAGCCCCAGCATTTT	CASQTGQGNQPQHF
-	TRBJ1-5	12	TRBV28	-	TGTGCCAGCAGACAGATCAATCAGCCCCAGCATTTT	CASRQINQPQHF
-	TRBJ1-2	13	TRBV2	-	TGTGCCAGCACCATAGGGGCCTACTATGGCTACACCTTC	CASTIGAYYGYTF
TRBD2	TRBJ2-5	16	TRBV7-2	once	TGTGCCAGCAGCTTAGAACTAGCGGGGGCCCGGGGGACCCAGTACTTC	CASSLELAGARGTQYF
TRBD1	TRBJ1-1	16	TRBV3-1/TRBV3-2	-	TGTGCCAGCAGCCTCCTCGGACAGGGAAGGTACACTGAAGCTTTCTTT	CASSLLGQGRYTEAFF
TRBD1	TRBJ2-1	16	TRBV24-1	-	TGTGCCACCAGTGATGTATCCGGGACAGTCAACAATGAGCAGTTCTTC	CATSDVSGTVNNEQFF
-	TRBJ2-5	14	TRBV7-8	-	TGTGCCAGCAGCTTCCCACGGGTAGAAGAGACCCAGTACTTC	CASSFPRVEETQYF
-	TRBJ2-3	16	TRBV28	-	TGTGCCAGCAGTGCCTCGTCTCTATCTAGCACAGATACGCAGTATTTT	CASSASSLSSTDTQYF
-	TRBJ2-4	14	TRBV5-6	once	TGTGCCAGCAGCTTGGTAGCAGCCAAAAACATTCAGTACTTC	CASSLVAAKNIQYF
-	TRBJ2-7	13	TRBV29-1	-	TGCAGCGAAGTGGCGGCTGGGGGGTACGAGCAGTACTTC	CSEVAAGGYEQYF
-	TRBJ1-2	15	TRBV19	few	TGTGCCAGTAGTATAGACCCAGGTCAGGTCTCGGGCTACACCTTC	CASSIDPGQVSGYTF
TRBD2	TRBJ2-2	16	TRBV3-1/TRBV3-2	-	TGTGCCAGCAGCGGTCTAGCGGGGGGGTTCGGCGGGGAGCTGTTTTTT	CASSGLAGGFGGELFF
TRBD1	TRBJ1-1	15	TRBV6-5	-	TGTGCCAGCAGTCAACCCAGCGAGACAGGGAATCAAGCTTTCTTT	CASSQPSETGNQAFF
-	TRBJ2-1	14	TRBV12-5	-	TGTGCTAGTGGTTTGGGGTTGGGAGGTTATGAGCAGTTCTTC	CASGLGLGGYEQFF
-	TRBJ1-1	14	TRBV27	-	TGTGCCAGCAGTTTGAGGACAGAGGGAACTGAAGCTTTCTTT	CASSLRTEGTEAFF